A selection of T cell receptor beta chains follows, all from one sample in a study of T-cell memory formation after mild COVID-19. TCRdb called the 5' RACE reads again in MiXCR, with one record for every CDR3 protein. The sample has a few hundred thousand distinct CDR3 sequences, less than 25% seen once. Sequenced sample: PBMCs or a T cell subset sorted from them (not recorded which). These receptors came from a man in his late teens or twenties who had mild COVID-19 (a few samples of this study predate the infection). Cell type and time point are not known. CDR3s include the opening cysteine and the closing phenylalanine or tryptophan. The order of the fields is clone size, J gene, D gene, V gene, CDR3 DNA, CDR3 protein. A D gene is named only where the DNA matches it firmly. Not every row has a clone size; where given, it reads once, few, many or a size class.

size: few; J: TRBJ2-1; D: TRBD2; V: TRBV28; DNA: TGTGCCATCGGGGCGGGGGGGCGACGTTCCTACAATGAGCAGTTCTTC; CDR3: CAIGAGGRRSYNEQFF
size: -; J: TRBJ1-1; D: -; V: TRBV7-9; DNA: TGTGCCAGCAGCCCCCCTATGATGAACACTGAAGCTTTCTTT; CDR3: CASSPPMMNTEAFF
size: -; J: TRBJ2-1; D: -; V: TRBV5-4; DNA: TGTGCCAGCAGCTACGGACGGGGGTATTACAATGAGCAGTTCTTC; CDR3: CASSYGRGYYNEQFF
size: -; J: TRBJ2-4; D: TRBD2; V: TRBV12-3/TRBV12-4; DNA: TGTGCCAGCAGTTGGGGGACTAGCGGGGGGGCTGGTCATTTTGTTCAGTACTTC; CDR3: CASSWGTSGGAGHFVQYF
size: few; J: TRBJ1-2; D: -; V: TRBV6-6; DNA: TGTGCCAGCAGCCCTCAGGGTACTAACTATGGCTACACCTTC; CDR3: CASSPQGTNYGYTF
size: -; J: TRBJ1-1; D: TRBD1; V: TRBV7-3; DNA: TGTGCCAGCAGCCCAGAAGGGACAGGGTACACTGAAGCTTTCTTT; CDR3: CASSPEGTGYTEAFF
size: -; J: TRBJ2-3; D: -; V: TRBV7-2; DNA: TGTGCCAGCAGCTTAAGGCCAGGGTACACAGATACGCAGTATTTT; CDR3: CASSLRPGYTDTQYF
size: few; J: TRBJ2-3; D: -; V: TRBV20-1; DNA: TGCAGTGCTCAGAGGGGCACAGATACGCAGTATTTT; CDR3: CSAQRGTDTQYF
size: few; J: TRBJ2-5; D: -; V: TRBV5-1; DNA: TGCGCCAGCAGCCAGATCGCAGAGACCCAGTACTTC; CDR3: CASSQIAETQYF
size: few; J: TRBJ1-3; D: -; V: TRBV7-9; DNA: TGTGCCAGCAGCCCCGGACTGGAAAACACCATATATTTT; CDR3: CASSPGLENTIYF
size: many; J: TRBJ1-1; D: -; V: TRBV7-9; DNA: TGTGCCAGCAGCTGGGGAATGAACACTGAAGCTTTCTTT; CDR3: CASSWGMNTEAFF
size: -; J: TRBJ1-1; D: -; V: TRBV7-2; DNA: TGTGCCAGCAGCTTATCTCCCTGGAACACTGAAGCTTTCTTT; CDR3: CASSLSPWNTEAFF
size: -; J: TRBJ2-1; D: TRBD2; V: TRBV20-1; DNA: TGCAGTGCTCACCCGGGGGGGAGCTCCTACAATGAGAAGTTCTTC; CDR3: CSAHPGGSSYNEKFF
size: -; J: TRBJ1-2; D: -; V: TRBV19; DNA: TGTGCCAGTAGACAGGCCCTTGGCTATGGCTACACCTTC; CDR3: CASRQALGYGYTF
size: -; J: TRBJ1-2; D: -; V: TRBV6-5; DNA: TGTGCCAGCAGCCCACGTGTCCTCGGGTATGGCTACACCTTC; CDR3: CASSPRVLGYGYTF
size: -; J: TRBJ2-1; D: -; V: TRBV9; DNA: TGTGCCAGCAGCGTAGGTTCTGAGCAGTTCTTC; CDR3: CASSVGSEQFF
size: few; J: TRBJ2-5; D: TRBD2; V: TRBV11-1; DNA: TGTGCCAGCAGCTTCGGGAGGACAGAGACCCAGTACTTC; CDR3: CASSFGRTETQYF
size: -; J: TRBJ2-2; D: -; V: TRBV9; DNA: TGTGCCAGCAGCGCTAACACGAACACCGGGGAGCTGTTTTTT; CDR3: CASSANTNTGELFF
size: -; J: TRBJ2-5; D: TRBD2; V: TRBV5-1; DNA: TGCGCCAGCAGCTCCGGGACTAGCGGGGGTCACCAAGAGACCCAGTACTTC; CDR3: CASSSGTSGGHQETQYF
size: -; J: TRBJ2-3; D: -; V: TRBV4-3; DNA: TGCGCCAGCAGCCAAGATAAGAGCACAGATACGCAGTATTTT; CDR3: CASSQDKSTDTQYF
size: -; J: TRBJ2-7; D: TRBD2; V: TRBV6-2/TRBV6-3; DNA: TGTGCCAGCGTGCGAGGACTAGCCCACGAGCAGTACTTC; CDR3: CASVRGLAHEQYF
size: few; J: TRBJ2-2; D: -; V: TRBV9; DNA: TGTGCCAGCAGTGCTAGCACCGGGGAGCTGTTTTTT; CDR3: CASSASTGELFF
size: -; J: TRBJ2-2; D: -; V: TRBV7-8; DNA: TGTGCCAGCAGCTTACGGGGACTGGACACCGGGGAGCTGTTTTTT; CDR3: CASSLRGLDTGELFF
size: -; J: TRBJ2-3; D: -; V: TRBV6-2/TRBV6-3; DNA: TGTGCCAGCACCCGCTGGGGGGGCGGGAGCACAGATACGCAGTATTTT; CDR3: CASTRWGGGSTDTQYF
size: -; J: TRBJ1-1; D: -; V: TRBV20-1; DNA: TGCAGTGCTAAGACCCGGGACAATATCCCGAAATGGTGCTTCTTT; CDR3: CSAKTRDNIPKWCFF
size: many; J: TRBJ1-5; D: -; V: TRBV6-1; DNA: TGTGCCAGCAGTGAAGCGGAGGGGAGGGGTCAGCCCCAGCATTTT; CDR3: CASSEAEGRGQPQHF
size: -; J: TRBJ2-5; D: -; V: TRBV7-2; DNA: TGTGCCAGCAGCCCCCTCGGGGGTGGGGAGACCCAGTACTTC; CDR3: CASSPLGGGETQYF
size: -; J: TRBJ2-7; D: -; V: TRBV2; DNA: TGTGCCAGCTCGATGGACATACCCTACGAGCAGTACTTC; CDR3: CASSMDIPYEQYF
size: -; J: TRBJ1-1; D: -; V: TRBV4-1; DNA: TGCGCCAGCAGCCCAAAGGGACAGAACACTGAAGCTTTCTTT; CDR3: CASSPKGQNTEAFF
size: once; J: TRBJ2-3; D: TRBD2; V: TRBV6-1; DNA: TGTGCCAGCAGTGTATTTGGCGGGGGGGCCGCAGATACGCAGTATTTT; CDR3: CASSVFGGGAADTQYF
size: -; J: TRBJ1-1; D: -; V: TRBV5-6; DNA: TGTGCCAGCAGCTTGGGGCCAGGGGTAACTGAAGCTTTCTTT; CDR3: CASSLGPGVTEAFF
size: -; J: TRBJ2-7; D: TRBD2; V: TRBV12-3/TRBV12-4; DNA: TGTGCCAGCAGTGCAGATACTAGCGGGACGGCCTACGAGCAGTACTTC; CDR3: CASSADTSGTAYEQYF
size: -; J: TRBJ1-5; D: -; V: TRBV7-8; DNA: TGTGCCAGCACCATAGACGTCGCGCGCAGAGGCAATCAGCCCCAGCATTTT; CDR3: CASTIDVARRGNQPQHF
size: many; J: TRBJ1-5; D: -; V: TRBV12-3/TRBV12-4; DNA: TGTGCCAGCAGTTTGGGCTACGTTAGCAATCAGCCCCAGCATTTT; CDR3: CASSLGYVSNQPQHF
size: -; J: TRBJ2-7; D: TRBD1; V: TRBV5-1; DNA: TGCGCCAGCAGCTCTCCCGGGACAGACTACGAGCAGTACTTC; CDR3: CASSSPGTDYEQYF
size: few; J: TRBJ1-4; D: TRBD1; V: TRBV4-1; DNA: TGCGCCAGCAGCGCCGGGACAGGGGACGAAAAACTGTTTTTT; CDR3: CASSAGTGDEKLFF
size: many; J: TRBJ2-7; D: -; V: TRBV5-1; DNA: TGTGCCAGCAGCTTGGACAGAACCTACGAGCAGTACTTC; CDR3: CASSLDRTYEQYF
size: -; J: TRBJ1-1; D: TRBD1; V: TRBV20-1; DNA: TGCAGTGGGGACAGGGAGTTTCGGACTGAAGCTTTCTTT; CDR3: CSGDREFRTEAFF
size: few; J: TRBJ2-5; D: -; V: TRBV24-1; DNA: TGTGCCACCAAGTCGGAGGAGACCCAGTACTTC; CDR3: CATKSEETQYF
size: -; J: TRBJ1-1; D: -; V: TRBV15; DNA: TGTGCCACCAGCAGAGATAGAGGTCCCACTGAAGCTTTCTTT; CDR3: CATSRDRGPTEAFF
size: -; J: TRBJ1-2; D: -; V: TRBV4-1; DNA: TGCGCCAGCAGCCAACTTTATGGCTACACCTTC; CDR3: CASSQLYGYTF
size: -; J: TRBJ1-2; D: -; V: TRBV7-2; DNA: TGTGCCAGCAGCCACGGACAGCTCTATGGCTACACCTTC; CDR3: CASSHGQLYGYTF
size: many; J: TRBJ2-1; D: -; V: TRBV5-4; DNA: TGTGCCAGCAGCTTGGTGGCGAATGAGCAGTTCTTC; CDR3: CASSLVANEQFF
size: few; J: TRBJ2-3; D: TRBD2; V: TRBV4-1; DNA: TGCGCCAGCAGCCAAGGGGGTCCTAGCGGGGGGACTCAAGATACGCAGTATTTT; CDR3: CASSQGGPSGGTQDTQYF
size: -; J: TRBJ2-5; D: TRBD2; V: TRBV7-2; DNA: TGTGCCAGCAGCCCGCGGGCCACTAGCGGGACGGCCCAGTACTTC; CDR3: CASSPRATSGTAQYF
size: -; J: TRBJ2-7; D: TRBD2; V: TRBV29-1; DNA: TGCAGCGTTGGGGTAAGCGGGAGTGATACGTCCTACGAGCAGTACTTC; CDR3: CSVGVSGSDTSYEQYF
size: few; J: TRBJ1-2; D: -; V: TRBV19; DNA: TGTGCCATCCAGCGGTCGCCCTTACCGGGCTACACCTTC; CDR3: CAIQRSPLPGYTF
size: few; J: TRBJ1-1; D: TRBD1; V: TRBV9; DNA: TGTGCCAGCAGCGTAGGGGGACAGGGGAACACTGAAGCTTTCTTT; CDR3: CASSVGGQGNTEAFF
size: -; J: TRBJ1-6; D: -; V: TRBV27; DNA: TGTGCCAGCAGAGACCCGACATCCCCCGTCTATAATTCACCCCTCCACTTT; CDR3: CASRDPTSPVYNSPLHF
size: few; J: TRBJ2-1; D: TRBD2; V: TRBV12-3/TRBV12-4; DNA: TGTGCCAGCAGTTCCTACTCTACTAGCGGGGGGTCGAATGAGCAGTTCTTC; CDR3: CASSSYSTSGGSNEQFF
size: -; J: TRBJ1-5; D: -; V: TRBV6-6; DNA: TGTGCCAGCAGTTACGACTCGTCGGTCCAGCCCCAGCATTTT; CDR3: CASSYDSSVQPQHF
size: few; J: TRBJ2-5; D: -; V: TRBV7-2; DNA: TGTGCCAGCACCCGAACAGGGTCGGAGACCCAGTACTTC; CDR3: CASTRTGSETQYF
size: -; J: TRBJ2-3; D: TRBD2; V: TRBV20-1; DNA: TGCAGTGCTCCCCAACTAGCGGGGGCGTACGGGGATACGCAGTATTTT; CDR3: CSAPQLAGAYGDTQYF
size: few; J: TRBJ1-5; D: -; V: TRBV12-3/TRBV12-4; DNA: TGTGCCAGCATCCTCGAGGGAAATCAGCCCCAGCATTTT; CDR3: CASILEGNQPQHF
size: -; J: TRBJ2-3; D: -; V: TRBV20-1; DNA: TGCAGTGCTAGAGGAGGGGGGAACACAGATACGCAGTATTTT; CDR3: CSARGGGNTDTQYF
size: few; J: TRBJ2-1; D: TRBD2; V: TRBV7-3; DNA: TGTGCCAGCAGCTCAGGACTAGCGGGGGGTCTCAACAACAATGAGCAGTTCTTC; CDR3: CASSSGLAGGLNNNEQFF
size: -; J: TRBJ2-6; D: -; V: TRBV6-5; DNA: TGTGCCAGCAGTCCCTCCGGACCTAGAACGATATACGAATTCTCTGGGGCCAACGTCCTGACTTTC; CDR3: CASSPSGPRTIYEFSGANVLTF
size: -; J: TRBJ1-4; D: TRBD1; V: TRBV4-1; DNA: TGCGCCAGCAGCCGAGGACAGGGGGCGCGGGGTGAAAAACTGTTTTTT; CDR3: CASSRGQGARGEKLFF
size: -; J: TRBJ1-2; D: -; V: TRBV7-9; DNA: TGTGCCACCGAGCAGCTTTCGTCAGGGAGCGGCTACACCTTC; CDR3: CATEQLSSGSGYTF